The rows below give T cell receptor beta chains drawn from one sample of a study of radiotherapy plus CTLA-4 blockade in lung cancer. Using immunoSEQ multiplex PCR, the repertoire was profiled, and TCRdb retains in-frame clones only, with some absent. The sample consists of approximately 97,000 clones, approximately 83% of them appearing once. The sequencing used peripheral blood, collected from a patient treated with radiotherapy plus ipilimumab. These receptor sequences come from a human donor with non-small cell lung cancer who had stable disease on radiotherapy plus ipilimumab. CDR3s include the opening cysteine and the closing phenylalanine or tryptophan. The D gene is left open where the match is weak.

CDR3: CASSNLAGSYNEQFF
J: TRBJ2-1
V: TRBV9
D: .

CDR3: CAWKAGPLGYTF
J: TRBJ1-2
V: TRBV30
D: .

CDR3: CASSPLGPSQYF
J: TRBJ2-3
V: TRBV28
D: .

CDR3: CASSLDPQETQYF
J: TRBJ2-5
V: TRBV5-1
D: .

CDR3: CASSPQGYGYTF
J: TRBJ1-2
V: TRBV7-8
D: .

CDR3: CASTFLGTPNNEQFF
J: TRBJ2-1
V: TRBV28
D: .

CDR3: CASSELADIYNEQFF
J: TRBJ2-1
V: TRBV6-1
D: TRBD2

CDR3: CASRKDRAPNQPQHF
J: TRBJ1-5
V: TRBV6-5
D: TRBD1

CDR3: CASSLVEAGNTIYF
J: TRBJ1-3
V: TRBV5-1
D: .

CDR3: CASSRGSGRAETQYF
J: TRBJ2-5
V: TRBV4-2
D: TRBD2

CDR3: CASSQVGTGQAGYTF
J: TRBJ1-2
V: TRBV14
D: TRBD1

CDR3: CATSRDLAAREQYF
J: TRBJ2-7
V: TRBV15
D: .

CDR3: CASSLVGGNNSPLHF
J: TRBJ1-6
V: TRBV5-1
D: .

CDR3: CASRQRGGADTQYF
J: TRBJ2-3
V: TRBV11-2
D: TRBD2

CDR3: CASSQAPSEAFF
J: TRBJ1-1
V: TRBV4-1
D: .

CDR3: CASSLQGRTEAFF
J: TRBJ1-1
V: TRBV5-4
D: .

CDR3: CASSPDEHEQYF
J: TRBJ2-7
V: TRBV7-9
D: .

CDR3: CASSAELLTYNEQFF
J: TRBJ2-1
V: TRBV9
D: .

CDR3: CSVPSGGAMADTQYF
J: TRBJ2-3
V: TRBV29-1
D: TRBD2

CDR3: CASSSSSGRDYEQYF
J: TRBJ2-7
V: TRBV28
D: TRBD2